One sample yielded the 8 T cell receptor beta chains listed below, sequenced in a study of T cell changes during pregnancy in multiple sclerosis. Here immunoSEQ multiplex PCR was the method, and the copy in TCRdb shows in-frame clones only, minus some. The repertoire includes 90,000 to 120,000 clones, roughly 92% of them detected once, and more than 0.95% sits in the top ten. Sequencing used peripheral blood, obtained in the second trimester of pregnancy. The receptors here all came from a female donor with multiple sclerosis, enrolled in a pregnancy study.

This clone was found once. The chain uses TRBV7-2 and TRBJ2-7; TRBD2 matches at 7 bases. V lost 5 bases, J lost 4 bases, and 8 bases stayed unmatched. This CDR3 spans 14 amino acids. Germline CDR1 reads SGHTA; CDR2 reads FQGNSA. The CDR3 DNA is TGTGCCAGCAGCCCATGGGAGGGGAAGTACGAGCAGTACTTC. The encoded protein is CASSPWEGKYEQYF.

The CDR3 DNA is TGTGCCAGCAGTGGGGAGCTGCCCTCCTACAATGAGCAGTTCTTC. Residues: CASSGELPSYNEQFF. The chain carries TRBV28 and TRBJ2-1; TRBD2 might be the D (5 bases). The CDR3 is made up of 15 amino acids. Trimming stripped 5 bases from V and 0 bases from J, with 11 bases between. Germline lookup yields CDR1 MDHEN and CDR2 SYDVKM.

This clone was found once. This rearrangement joins TRBV19 to TRBJ2-5, with 7 bases that match TRBD1. Germline V gene lookup returns CDR1 LNHDA and CDR2 SQIVND (reference sequence). The CDR3 totals 13 residues. J was trimmed by 5 bases and V by 4 bases; bases with no gene match: 4. CDR3: CASSRTGRETQYF. CDR3 nucleotide sequence: TGTGCCAGTAGTAGGACAGGCCGGGAGACCCAGTACTTC.

The chain is built from TRBV15 and TRBJ2-3, with D possibly TRBD1 on 6 matching bases. Between the trimmed V and J ends, which lost 8 bases and 0 bases, there was a span of 15 bases. The CDR3 loop spans 15 amino acids. Germline CDR1 LNHNV, CDR2 YYDKDF (reference sequence). CDR3 sequence reads: CATSPNRDSTDTQYF. The CDR3 bases are TGTGCCACCTCCCCCAACAGGGATAGCACAGATACGCAGTATTTT.

This chain joins TRBV5-8 and TRBJ1-3, with a tentative D call TRBD1 (6 bases). Germline CDR1 SGHTS, CDR2 YDEGEE. V lost 0 bases, J lost 7 bases, and 11 bases lay in between. This CDR3 comprises 14 residues. The DNA for the CDR3 is TGTGCCAGCAGCTTGGGGACAGCGGCGAACACCATATATTTT. Amino acids: CASSLGTAANTIYF.

This chain uses TRBV5-1 with TRBJ1-1; D unclear. The germline gives CDR1 SGHRS, CDR2 YFSETQ. V was trimmed by 0 bases and J by 4 bases, leaving 7 bases between them. The length of the CDR3 is 13 residues. The DNA of the CDR3 is TGCGCCAGCAGCTTGGACACGGGCACTGAAGCTTTCTTT. The encoded protein is CASSLDTGTEAFF.

The chain is built from TRBV11-2 and TRBJ2-3, with TRBD2 matching over 7 bases. CDR3 length: 16 residues. CDR1 SGHAT and CDR2 FQNNGV come from the germline V gene. With 1 base clipped from V and 1 base from J, the junction kept 5 bases outside the gene matches. CDR3 sequence reads: CASSLVGAGRTDTQYF. CDR3 in DNA: TGTGCCAGCAGCTTAGTTGGAGCGGGGCGCACAGATACGCAGTATTTT.

The rearrangement links TRBV9 to TRBJ1-3, with D unclear. Trimming took 7 bases from V and 0 from J, leaving 14 bases between them. In germline, CDR1 is SGDLS, CDR2 YYNGEE. The CDR3 totals 15 residues. The CDR3 nucleotides are TGTGCCAGCGACAACCAGGCCCGCTCTGGAAACACCATATATTTT. Encoded protein: CASDNQARSGNTIYF.